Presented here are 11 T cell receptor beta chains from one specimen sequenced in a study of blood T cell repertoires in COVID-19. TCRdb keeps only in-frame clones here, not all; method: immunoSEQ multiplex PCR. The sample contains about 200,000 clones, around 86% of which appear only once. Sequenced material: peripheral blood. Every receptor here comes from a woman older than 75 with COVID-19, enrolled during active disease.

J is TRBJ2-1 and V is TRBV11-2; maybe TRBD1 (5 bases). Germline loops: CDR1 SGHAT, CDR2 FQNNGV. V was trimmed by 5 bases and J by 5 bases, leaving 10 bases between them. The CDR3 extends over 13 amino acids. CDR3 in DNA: TGTGCCAGCAGCCCTGACAGAAACAATGAGCAGTTCTTC. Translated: CASSPDRNNEQFF.

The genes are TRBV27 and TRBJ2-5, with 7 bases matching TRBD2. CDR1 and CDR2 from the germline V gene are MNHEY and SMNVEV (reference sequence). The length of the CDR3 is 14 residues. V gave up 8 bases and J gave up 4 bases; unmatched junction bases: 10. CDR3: CASVAAGVGETQYF. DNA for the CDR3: TGTGCCAGCGTAGCCGCGGGAGTCGGAGAGACCCAGTACTTC.

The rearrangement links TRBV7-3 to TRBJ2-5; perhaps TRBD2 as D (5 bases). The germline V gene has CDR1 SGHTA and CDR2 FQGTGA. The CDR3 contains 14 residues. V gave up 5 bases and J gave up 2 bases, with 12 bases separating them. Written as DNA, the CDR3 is TGTGCCAGCAGCCGTGGAGGCTCTCAAGAGACCCAGTACTTC. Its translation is CASSRGGSQETQYF.

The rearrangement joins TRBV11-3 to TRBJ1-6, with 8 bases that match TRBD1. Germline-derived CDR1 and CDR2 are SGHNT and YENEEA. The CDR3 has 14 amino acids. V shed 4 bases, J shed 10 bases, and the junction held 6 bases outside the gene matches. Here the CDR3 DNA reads TGTGCCAGCAGCTCAGGACAGGGTGGGTCACCCCTCCACTTT. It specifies CASSSGQGGSPLHF.

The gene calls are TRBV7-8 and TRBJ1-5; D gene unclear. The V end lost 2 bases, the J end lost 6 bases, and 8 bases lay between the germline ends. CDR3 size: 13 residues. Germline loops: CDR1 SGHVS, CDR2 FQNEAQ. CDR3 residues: CASSLTSGQPQHF. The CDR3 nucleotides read TGTGCCAGCAGCTTAACCTCCGGTCAGCCCCAGCATTTT.

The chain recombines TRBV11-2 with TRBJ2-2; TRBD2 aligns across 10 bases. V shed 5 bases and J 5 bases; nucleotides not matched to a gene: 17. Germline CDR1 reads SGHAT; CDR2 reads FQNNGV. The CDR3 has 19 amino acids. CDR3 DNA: TGTGCCAGCAGCCCCCTCCGCCGGAGCGGGGGGGCAGGGACCGGGGAGCTGTTTTTT. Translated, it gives CASSPLRRSGGAGTGELFF.

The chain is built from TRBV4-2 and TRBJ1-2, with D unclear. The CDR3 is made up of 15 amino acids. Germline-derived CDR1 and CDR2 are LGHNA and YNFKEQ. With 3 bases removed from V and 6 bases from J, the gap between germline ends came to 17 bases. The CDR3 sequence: CASSQIRDTLNGYTF. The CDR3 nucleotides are TGTGCCAGCAGCCAGATTCGGGATACCTTGAATGGCTACACCTTC.

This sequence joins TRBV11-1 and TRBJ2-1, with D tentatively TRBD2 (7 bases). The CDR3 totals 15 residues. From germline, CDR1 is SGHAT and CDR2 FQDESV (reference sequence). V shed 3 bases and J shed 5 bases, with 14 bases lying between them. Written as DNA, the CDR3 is TGTGCCAGCAGCTTTGGGGGGGCCTTGAACAATGAGCAGTTCTTC. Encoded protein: CASSFGGALNNEQFF.

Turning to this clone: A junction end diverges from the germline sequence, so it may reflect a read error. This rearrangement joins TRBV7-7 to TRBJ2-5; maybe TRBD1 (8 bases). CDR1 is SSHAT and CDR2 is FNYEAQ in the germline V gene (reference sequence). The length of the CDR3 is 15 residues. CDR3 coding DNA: TGTGCTAGCAGCCAAGCGGGACAGGACGCAGAGACCCAGTACTTC. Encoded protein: CASSQAGQDAETQYF.

CDR3 bases: TGTGCCAGTATGAATCTCGGGGGCTACACCTTC. Amino acids: CASMNLGGYTF. The chain joins TRBV12-3 or TRBV12-4 to TRBJ1-2; the D is unclear. The V and J ends lost 9 bases and 8 bases respectively, with 13 bases between them. This CDR3 has 11 amino acids.

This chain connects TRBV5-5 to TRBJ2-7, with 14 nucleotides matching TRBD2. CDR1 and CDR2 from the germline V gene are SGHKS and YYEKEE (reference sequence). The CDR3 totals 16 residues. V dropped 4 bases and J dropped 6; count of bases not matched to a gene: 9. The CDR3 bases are TGTGCCAGCAGCCCCGGGACTAGCGGGAGAGTAAGCGAGCAGTACTTC. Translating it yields CASSPGTSGRVSEQYF.